These 10 T cell receptor beta chains originate from one sample sequenced in a study of cytomegalovirus exposure and HLA in healthy donors. The PCR made use of 60 Vbeta and 13 Jbeta primers. Measured with immunoSEQ multiplex PCR; TCRdb has only the in-frame clones, and not every one. The table shows 150,000 to 200,000 clones, with around 84% occurring only once. Sample: PBMCs. These receptors originate from a young man in good health and CMV-seropositive.

The rearrangement uses TRBV12-5 and TRBJ2-3, with D tentatively TRBD2 (5 bases). The CDR3 sequence is 15 residues long. V lost 3 bases, J lost 0 bases, and 10 bases lay in between. The germline gives CDR1 LGHNT, CDR2 FRNRAP. The CDR3 sequence: CASGFGRTSTDTQYF. The CDR3 DNA reads as TGTGCTAGTGGTTTTGGGAGAACTAGCACAGATACGCAGTATTTT.

This clone has a handful of counts. The chain couples TRBV7-9 to TRBJ2-1; TRBD2 matches at 13 bases. Per germline, CDR1 SEHNR and CDR2 FQNEAQ (reference sequence). CDR3 size: 16 residues. V trimming: 2 bases; J trimming: 7 bases; junction bases outside the gene matches: 5. The DNA of the CDR3 is TGTGCCAGCAGCTTACGGACTAGCGGGGGAGTAAATGAGCAGTTCTTC. It specifies CASSLRTSGGVNEQFF.

This chain joins TRBV10-3 and TRBJ1-1; unclear D gene. The CDR3 has 16 amino acids. The germline CDR1 and CDR2 sequences are ENHRY and SYGVKD. Trimming removed 3 bases from V and 3 bases from J, with 17 bases in between. CDR3 nucleotides: TGTGCCATCAGTGAACGGCCGGCCGGCGGGGACACTGAAGCTTTCTTT. It is translated as CAISERPAGGDTEAFF.

The chain employs TRBV6-6 and TRBJ1-2, with 7 bases matching TRBD1. V dropped 7 bases and J dropped 3; count of bases not matched to a gene: 8. Per germline, CDR1 MNHNY and CDR2 SVGAGI (reference sequence). The CDR3 is made up of 14 amino acids. DNA for the CDR3: TGTGCCAGCAAGACTACAGGGGACCACTATGGCTACACCTTC. Translation gives CASKTTGDHYGYTF.

The V gene is TRBV7-3, the J gene TRBJ2-7; 7 nucleotides line up with TRBD2. J gave up 0 bases and V 5 bases, and 16 bases lay outside the gene matches. Germline CDR1 is SGHTA and CDR2 is FQGTGA. The CDR3 loop spans 18 amino acids. Here the CDR3 DNA reads TGTGCCAGCAGCCTATCTGATGGGCCCAGCGGGGCCTCCTACGAGCAGTACTTC. Protein sequence: CASSLSDGPSGASYEQYF.

The sample holds one count of this clone. The chain is built from TRBV5-5 and TRBJ1-1; TRBD1 agrees at 7 bases. Germline trimming cut 4 bases from V and 6 bases from J; bases unmatched to any gene: 6. The CDR3 covers 13 residues. Germline assignment: CDR1 SGHKS and CDR2 YYEKEE (reference sequence). The CDR3, as DNA: TGTGCCAGCAGCGGTACCGGGACAGCTGAAGCTTTCTTT. This translates into CASSGTGTAEAFF.

The V call is TRBV7-2, the J call TRBJ2-7; a possible D gene is TRBD1 (5 bases). This CDR3 comprises 15 residues. V was clipped by 4 bases and J by 2 bases, with 15 bases between them. The germline CDR1 and CDR2 sequences are SGHTA and FQGNSA. The CDR3 here is CASSYSRVGAYEQYF. The CDR3 DNA sequence: TGTGCCAGCAGCTATAGCCGGGTAGGGGCCTACGAGCAGTACTTC.

The chain has TRBV5-4 and TRBJ2-1, with 12 positions matching TRBD1. V shed 3 bases, J shed 9 bases, and the junction held 7 bases outside the gene matches. Germline-derived CDR1 and CDR2 are SGHNT and YYREEE (reference sequence). CDR3 size: 15 residues. The CDR3 nucleotides read TGTGCCAGCAGCTCGTTGGGGACAGGGGGCACTGAGCAGTTCTTC. Its protein is CASSSLGTGGTEQFF.

The chain links TRBV15 to TRBJ2-1; 9 bases map to TRBD2. In germline, CDR1 is LNHNV, CDR2 YYDKDF (reference sequence). The CDR3 totals 17 residues. V lost 0 bases to trimming and J lost 1 base; unmatched junction nucleotides: 4. The CDR3 is CATSRDPAGGSYNEQFF. CDR3 in DNA: TGTGCCACCAGCAGAGATCCTGCGGGGGGGTCCTACAATGAGCAGTTCTTC.

This clone appeared once. The rearrangement uses TRBV9 and TRBJ1-6; no firm D call. This CDR3 spans 14 amino acids. Germline V lookup: CDR1 SGDLS, CDR2 YYNGEE. Trimming pared 5 bases from V and 0 bases from J, leaving 6 bases between. The CDR3, as DNA: TGTGCCAGCAGTGGGAGCTCCTATAATTCACCCCTCCACTTT. This codes for CASSGSSYNSPLHF.